Following are 31 T cell receptor beta chains from one sample sequenced in a study of blood T cell repertoires in COVID-19 (dated by TCRdb to about 2020). Libraries were built with the immunoSEQ multiplex PCR assay. Not all clones reach the TCRdb copy of this immuneACCESS table, which keeps in-frame sequences only. Checked studies attribute under half of the gap to unresolved V genes and leave the rest unexplained. This sample gives under 250,000 clones in total; approximately 90% of them show up just once. The top ten clones comprise over 1.5% of the sample. Specimen: PBMCs or T cells enriched from blood (not recorded which). These TCRs come from a man aged 40-49 years who had recovered from COVID-19.

The genes are TRBV5-1 and TRBJ2-1; tentative D call: TRBD2 (6 bases). The V gene lost 4 bases and the J gene lost 3 bases, with 14 bases spanning the gap. The CDR3 consists of 15 residues. From germline, CDR1 is SGHRS and CDR2 YFSETQ. In DNA form, the CDR3 reads TGCGCCAGCAGCCCCTTCGCGGGGAACTACAATGAGCAGTTCTTC. Translated: CASSPFAGNYNEQFF. The variable domain in full, completed from reference TRBV5-1 and TRBJ2-1, reads KAGVTQTPRYLIKTRGQQVTLSCSPISGHRSVSWYQQTPGQGLQFLFEYFSETQRNKGNFPGRFSGRQFSNSRSEMNVSTLELGDSALYLCASSPFAGNYNEQFFGPGTRLTVL.

The chain combines TRBV5-4 with TRBJ2-7, with 11 bases that match TRBD2. V gave up 0 bases and J gave up 2 bases; unmatched junction bases: 1. The V gene's germline CDR1 is SGHNT and CDR2 YYREEE (reference sequence). The CDR3 totals 15 residues. The CDR3, as DNA: TGTGCCAGCAGCTTGGGGACTAGCGGGCCCTACGAGCAGTACTTC. It yields the protein CASSLGTSGPYEQYF. Combining the CDR3 with reference TRBV5-4 and TRBJ2-7 gives the whole variable domain ETGVTQSPTHLIKTRGQQVTLRCSSQSGHNTVSWYQQALGQGPQFIFQYYREEENGRGNFPPRFSGLQFPNYSSELNVNALELDDSALYLCASSLGTSGPYEQYFGPGTRLTVT.

The rearrangement links TRBV9 to TRBJ1-4; TRBD1 aligns across 9 bases. Trimming cost V 3 bases and J 7 bases; bases outside gene matches: 4. From germline, CDR1 is SGDLS and CDR2 YYNGEE. The CDR3 has 14 amino acids. CDR3 bases: TGTGCCAGCAGCGGGACAGGGGTCGGTGAAAAACTGTTTTTT. This codes for CASSGTGVGEKLFF.

This rearrangement joins TRBV4-1 to TRBJ1-2, with 7 nucleotides matching TRBD1. V shed 0 bases, J shed 5 bases, and the junction held 6 bases outside the gene matches. CDR1 is MGHRA and CDR2 is YSYEKL in the germline V gene. The CDR3 has 15 residues. CDR3 in amino acids: CASSQEMRGQYGYTF. The CDR3 DNA reads as TGCGCCAGCAGCCAAGAAATGAGGGGGCAATATGGCTACACCTTC.

The chain links TRBV7-2 to TRBJ2-1; tentatively, D is TRBD2 (5 bases). The CDR3 runs to 14 residues. The germline V gene encodes CDR1 SGHTA and CDR2 FQGNSA. V was shortened by 0 bases and J by 7 bases, with 10 bases between the two germline ends. CDR3 region: CASSLAGAPNEQFF. CDR3 DNA: TGTGCCAGCAGCTTAGCGGGAGCCCCTAATGAGCAGTTCTTC.

The chain combines TRBV6-5 with TRBJ1-5; D uncertain. Germline CDR1 MNHEY, CDR2 SVGAGI. Between the trimmed V and J ends, which lost 2 bases and 5 bases, there was a span of 7 bases. CDR3 length: 13 amino acids. CDR3 loop: CASSYRGYQPQHF. The CDR3 DNA follows: TGTGCCAGCAGTTACCGCGGTTATCAGCCCCAGCATTTT.

The chain employs TRBV19 and TRBJ2-1; D is possibly TRBD2 (5 bases). CDR3 length equals 15 residues. Trimming removed 2 bases at V and 5 bases at J, with 13 bases between. Germline V gene data show CDR1 as LNHDA and CDR2 as SQIVND (reference sequence). CDR3 region: CASSISGSSHNEQFF. CDR3 DNA: TGTGCCAGTAGTATATCGGGGAGCAGCCACAATGAGCAGTTCTTC.

V usage is TRBV30 and J usage is TRBJ2-7, with D tentatively TRBD1 (5 bases). Germline CDR1 is GTSNPN and CDR2 is SVGIG (reference sequence). V lost 0 bases and J lost 7, with 16 bases in between. CDR3 length equals 14 residues. The CDR3 loop reads CAWSVWYGRTEQYF. The DNA for the CDR3 is TGTGCCTGGAGTGTATGGTACGGACGGACAGAGCAGTACTTC. The whole variable domain, filled in from reference TRBV30 and TRBJ2-7, reads SQTIHQWPATLVQPVGSPLSLECTVEGTSNPNLYWYRQAAGRGLQLLFYSVGIGQISSEVPQNLSASRPQDRQFILSSKKLLLSDSGFYLCAWSVWYGRTEQYFGPGTRLTVT.

This clone was seen a single time. The chain has TRBV2 and TRBJ1-1, with D possibly TRBD1 on 5 matching bases. The CDR3 has 14 residues. Trimming took 5 bases from V and 0 from J, leaving 10 bases between them. Germline CDR1 SNHLY, CDR2 FYNNEI. The CDR3 region is CASSRQQLNTEAFF. The DNA of the CDR3 is TGTGCCAGCAGTAGACAGCAATTGAACACTGAAGCTTTCTTT.

The chain uses TRBV7-2 and TRBJ1-5; D perhaps matches TRBD1 (5 bases). CDR1 and CDR2 (germline): SGHTA, FQGNSA. The CDR3 has 18 residues. The ends were cut back, 3 bases at V and 0 bases at J, with 18 bases in the middle. CDR3 DNA sequence: TGTGCCAGCAGCTTTTTTCCGGGGGGAGGATATAGCAATCAGCCCCAGCATTTT. Translation gives CASSFFPGGGYSNQPQHF. The full variable domain, with the rest looked up from reference TRBV7-2 and TRBJ1-5, is GAGVSQSPSNKVTEKGKDVELRCDPISGHTALYWYRQSLGQGLEFLIYFQGNSAPDKSGLPSDRFSAERTGGSVSTLTIQRTQQEDSAVYLCASSFFPGGGYSNQPQHFGDGTRLSIL.

This clone was detected only a few times. In nucleotides, the CDR3 is TGTGCCAGCAGTCTTAGCGGGGGGGGTTACAATGAGCAGTTCTTC. This codes for CASSLSGGGYNEQFF. This chain links TRBV6-5 with TRBJ2-1; 11 positions agree with TRBD2. The V segment lost 5 bases and the J segment 4 bases; nucleotides outside the gene matches: 4. The CDR3 spans 15 residues. Per germline, CDR1 MNHEY and CDR2 SVGAGI.

The chain employs TRBV6-1 and TRBJ2-5; D may be TRBD1 (6 bases). V lost 2 bases and J 3 bases, leaving 13 bases between the germline ends. Per the germline V gene, CDR1 is MNHNS and CDR2 is SASEGT. The length of the CDR3 is 15 residues. CDR3 sequence: CASSEFQGRKETQYF. For the CDR3, the DNA is TGTGCCAGCAGTGAATTTCAGGGGCGGAAAGAGACCCAGTACTTC.

This sequence joins TRBV28 and TRBJ2-1; 12 bases line up with TRBD2. Trimming at V came to 2 bases and at J to 10 bases, leaving 6 bases not matched to a gene. The CDR3 loop spans 15 amino acids. The germline CDR1 and CDR2 sequences are MDHEN and SYDVKM. CDR3 sequence reads: CASSLASGRAREQFF. The CDR3 DNA is TGTGCCAGCAGTTTAGCTAGCGGGAGGGCGAGGGAGCAGTTCTTC.

The chain uses TRBV21-1 and TRBJ2-3; the listed D gene, TRBD2, was not tested against the DNA. TRBV21-1 is termed a pseudogene. CDR3 length: 18 residues. The CDR3 nucleotides are TGTGCCAGCAGTCGAATCTCTCCGGGGCCGAGGGAGGCAGATACGCAGTATTTT. It translates to CASSRISPGPREADTQYF.

V usage is TRBV29-1 and J usage is TRBJ2-5, with D maybe TRBD1 (5 bases). V dropped 3 bases and J dropped 3 bases, with 14 bases sitting between them. The CDR3 is 14 residues long. CDR1 SQVTM and CDR2 ANQGSEA come from the germline V gene. CDR3 sequence (DNA): TGCAGCGTTGAGGACATCCGACCTAAAGAGACCCAGTACTTC. Amino acid sequence: CSVEDIRPKETQYF.

The V and J genes are TRBV28 and TRBJ1-6; a weak D match, TRBD1 (6 bases). Per germline, CDR1 MDHEN and CDR2 SYDVKM. V lost 3 bases and J lost 8, with 17 bases in between. The CDR3 spans 16 residues. The CDR3 spells CASSLANRVSDSPLHF. CDR3 bases: TGTGCCAGCAGTTTGGCCAACAGGGTTTCTGATTCACCCCTCCACTTT.

The genes are TRBV28 and TRBJ1-2; TRBD1 matches at 9 bases. Germline CDR1 is MDHEN and CDR2 is SYDVKM. This CDR3 spans 15 amino acids. V was clipped by 10 bases and J by 2 bases; unmatched bases: 11. Here the CDR3 DNA reads TGTGCCACCCCGGGACAGGGCGTCAGCAACTATGGCTACACCTTC. Its translation is CATPGQGVSNYGYTF.

The chain couples TRBV27 to TRBJ1-5; TRBD1 aligns across 10 bases. V was clipped by 2 bases and J by 5 bases; unmatched bases: 0. Looked up from germline, CDR1 is MNHEY and CDR2 is SMNVEV (reference sequence). CDR3 size: 14 residues. The CDR3 reads CASSLGQGDQPQHF. In nucleotides, the CDR3 is TGTGCCAGCAGTTTAGGACAGGGGGATCAGCCCCAGCATTTT.

This chain connects TRBV7-8 to TRBJ1-2; 7 bases agree with TRBD1. The CDR3 loop spans 17 amino acids. From germline, CDR1 is SGHVS and CDR2 FQNEAQ. J was trimmed by 8 bases and V by 4 bases; bases with no gene match: 19. The CDR3: CASSSLLTTGIKRGYTF. CDR3 sequence (DNA): TGTGCCAGCAGCTCCCTACTTACGACAGGGATTAAGAGGGGCTACACCTTC. The full variable domain, completed using reference TRBV7-8 and TRBJ1-2, is GAGVSQSPRYKVAKRGQDVALRCDPISGHVSLFWYQQALGQGPEFLTYFQNEAQLDKSGLPSDRFFAERPEGSVSTLKIQRTQQEDSAVYLCASSSLLTTGIKRGYTFGSGTRLTVV.

The V call is TRBV18, the J call TRBJ1-1; D might be TRBD1 (5 bases). This CDR3 comprises 14 residues. V gave up 5 bases and J gave up 0 bases, with 10 bases separating them. Germline CDR1 reads KGHSH; CDR2 reads LQKENI. CDR3 protein: CASSIDRLNTEAFF. DNA of the CDR3: TGTGCCAGCTCAATCGACAGACTGAACACTGAAGCTTTCTTT.

The chain combines TRBV7-9 with TRBJ2-3; possibly TRBD1 for D (7 bases). This CDR3 region has 16 residues. Germline CDR1 SEHNR, CDR2 FQNEAQ (reference sequence). Trimming pared 6 bases from V and 2 bases from J, leaving 18 bases between. Written as DNA, the CDR3 is TGTGCCAGCAGTTCTACGTCAGGGGGGAACACAGATACGCAGTATTTT. Protein product: CASSSTSGGNTDTQYF.

The chain couples TRBV20-1 to TRBJ2-5; D is unresolved. Trimming pared 3 bases from V and 2 bases from J, leaving 10 bases between. Germline CDR1 and CDR2: DFQATT and SNEGSKA (reference sequence). The CDR3 spans 13 residues. The CDR3 coding sequence is TGCAGTGCTAGTCGCACTCCTCAAGAGACCCAGTACTTC. This translates into CSASRTPQETQYF.

Of note for this clone: Other nucleotide sequences in the sample specify the same CDR3. The chain has TRBV9 and TRBJ1-6; 7 bases align to TRBD1. J gave up 8 bases and V 0 bases, and 2 bases lay outside the gene matches. CDR3 length: 14 residues. The germline V gene encodes CDR1 SGDLS and CDR2 YYNGEE. In DNA form, the CDR3 reads TGTGCCAGCAGCGTAGGGCAGGGGGATTCACCCCTCCACTTT. Its translation: CASSVGQGDSPLHF.

This clone was detected once. J is TRBJ2-5 and V is TRBV21-1; TRBD1, as called in the table, went unchecked against the DNA. TRBV21-1 represents a pseudogene. The CDR3 sequence is 16 residues long. The CDR3 loop reads CASSKEGTGGPETQYF. The CDR3 nucleotides are TGTGCCAGCAGCAAAGAGGGAACAGGGGGCCCGGAGACCCAGTACTTC.

The rearrangement uses TRBV9 and TRBJ1-4; 8 nucleotides match TRBD1. Trimming removed 2 bases from V and 5 bases from J; junction bases left unmatched: 5. The CDR3 has 15 amino acids. Per germline, CDR1 SGDLS and CDR2 YYNGEE. CDR3 nucleotide sequence: TGTGCCAGCAGCGTTCAGGGGGCATTAAATGAAAAACTGTTTTTT. Amino acid sequence: CASSVQGALNEKLFF.

Only a few counts were recorded for this clone. This sample also contains other DNA sequences that code for the same CDR3. The V and J genes are TRBV18 and TRBJ1-5; no firm D call. The CDR3 has 14 amino acids. V dropped 3 bases and J dropped 0 bases, with 6 bases sitting between them. Germline values: CDR1 KGHSH, CDR2 LQKENI. CDR3 sequence (DNA): TGTGCCAGCTCACCTGGAGATAGCAATCAGCCCCAGCATTTT. Amino acid sequence: CASSPGDSNQPQHF.

The V and J genes are TRBV9 and TRBJ1-4; maybe TRBD1 (6 bases). The CDR3 has 14 amino acids. Trimming stripped 4 bases from V and 4 bases from J, with 11 bases between. The germline V gene has CDR1 SGDLS and CDR2 YYNGEE. CDR3 bases: TGTGCCAGCAGCCCAGGGGACGGTAATGAAAAACTGTTTTTT. Translation: CASSPGDGNEKLFF.

The chain has TRBV4-3 and TRBJ1-2; the match to TRBD1 covers 8 bases. Germline V gives CDR1 LGHNA, CDR2 YSLEER. The J segment lost 4 bases and the V segment lost 1 base, leaving 5 bases of the junction unmatched. The CDR3 runs 15 residues. The CDR3 sequence: CASSQGTGNAYGYTF. The CDR3 bases are TGCGCCAGCAGCCAAGGGACAGGGAATGCCTATGGCTACACCTTC.

The rearrangement uses TRBV6-6 and TRBJ1-1; TRBD1 aligns across 7 bases. The CDR3 is 15 amino acids. V lost 5 bases and J lost 1; bases outside the gene matches: 7. From germline, CDR1 is MNHNY and CDR2 SVGAGI (reference sequence). The CDR3: CASSSSGGQNTEAFF. The CDR3 nucleotides read TGTGCCAGCAGTAGCTCAGGGGGACAGAACACTGAAGCTTTCTTT.

The rearrangement joins TRBV5-4 to TRBJ2-3; 9 bases line up with TRBD2. The CDR3 contains 16 residues. CDR1 and CDR2 from the germline V gene are SGHNT and YYREEE (reference sequence). J lost 1 base, V lost 1 base, and 4 bases had no gene match. CDR3 sequence (DNA): TGTGCCAGCAGCTTGATAGCGGGAGTAGGCACAGATACGCAGTATTTT. Translating gives CASSLIAGVGTDTQYF. The full variable domain, with the rest looked up from reference TRBV5-4 and TRBJ2-3, is ETGVTQSPTHLIKTRGQQVTLRCSSQSGHNTVSWYQQALGQGPQFIFQYYREEENGRGNFPPRFSGLQFPNYSSELNVNALELDDSALYLCASSLIAGVGTDTQYFGPGTRLTVL.

This clone occurred a few times. The rearrangement joins TRBV6-5 to TRBJ1-1; 9 bases agree with TRBD1. Per germline, CDR1 MNHEY and CDR2 SVGAGI. The trim removed 7 bases at V and 3 bases at J, leaving 9 bases unmatched. The CDR3 covers 15 residues. The CDR3 region is CASNTGTGRYTEAFF. CDR3 coding DNA: TGTGCCAGCAACACCGGGACAGGGAGGTACACTGAAGCTTTCTTT.